This T cell receptor beta chain is from a study of CD8 T cells in Susac syndrome. This CDR3 spans 15 amino acids. V shed 5 bases and J shed 6 bases, with 18 bases lying between them. From germline, CDR1 is SGHTA and CDR2 FQGNSA. In blood CD8+ and CD4+ T cells, TCR beta underwent sequencing. Negative magnetic isolation gave CD8+ and CD4+ cells; FACS enriched CD8+ TEMRA. RNA was extracted with the RNeasy kit, and a quantity of about 0.45 to 1 ug was reverse transcribed using random hexamers. The method of amplification for TCR beta CDR3 was immunoSEQ multiplex PCR, covering 54 Vbeta and 13 Jbeta. TCRdb passed the immunoSEQ multiplex PCR reads through MiXCR, listing each CDR3 protein once. Here the sample spans 250,000 or so distinct CDR3 sequences, just under 95% being singletons.

The genes are TRBV7-2 and TRBJ2-3; D uncertain. The sample comprised CD4+ T cells from PBMCs. The sequence derives from a human donor with multiple sclerosis. CDR3 sequence: CASSQVASYSDTQYF. CDR3 in DNA: TGTGCCAGCAGCCAAGTGGCTAGTTACTCTGATACGCAGTATTTT.